One and the same sample provided the 12 T cell receptor beta chains below, sequenced in a study of T-cell reconstitution after alpha-beta-depleted transplantation in children. Preparing the TCRbeta library involved the use of unique molecular identifiers. TCRdb independently ran MiXCR on the PCR reads; one entry per CDR3 protein. The top ten clones hold approximately 25% of a sample with approximately 120,000 distinct CDR3 sequences, about 9.6% of them seen once. The material sequenced was PBMCs, mostly from graft donor cells, taken 180 days after TCRalphabeta/CD19-depleted stem cell transplant. These receptors were taken from a girl under two years old who had a stem cell transplant for combined immunodeficiency, so the T cells may come from the graft donor.

This clonotype has just a few counts. The genes are TRBV5-1 and TRBJ2-1; D ambiguous. The CDR3 spans 17 residues. Looked up from germline, CDR1 is SGHRS and CDR2 is YFSETQ. The V end lost 4 bases, the J end lost 0 bases, and 17 bases lay between the germline ends. CDR3 DNA: TGCGCCAGCAGCCCACCTAGGGTTTTTCGCTCCTACAATGAGCAGTTCTTC. Translating gives CASSPPRVFRSYNEQFF.

This clonotype was found a few times. J is TRBJ2-7 and V is TRBV9, with 11 nucleotides matching TRBD2. The V gene's germline CDR1 is SGDLS and CDR2 YYNGEE. This CDR3 spans 14 amino acids. V was clipped by 4 bases and J by 3 bases; unmatched bases: 3. The CDR3 coding sequence is TGTGCCAGCAGCCCCACTAGCGGGGGCTACGAGCAGTACTTC. Translation: CASSPTSGGYEQYF.

This clonotype was recorded a few times. CDR3 region: CASSLDPNTEAFF. CDR3 in DNA: TGTGCCAGCAGCTTAGACCCTAACACTGAAGCTTTCTTT. The chain joins TRBV7-2 to TRBJ1-1; unclear D gene. This CDR3 is built from 13 residues. The V gene's germline CDR1 is SGHTA and CDR2 FQGNSA. The V end lost 1 base, the J end lost 2 bases, and 5 bases lay between the germline ends.

This clonotype was seen a few times. The rearrangement uses TRBV25-1 and TRBJ2-1, with TRBD1 as a possible D gene (5 bases). The CDR3 length is 17 residues. The V gene's germline CDR1 is MGHDK and CDR2 SYGVNS. Trimming shortened V by 3 bases and J by 1 base, and 16 bases separated the two germline ends. The CDR3 region has the DNA TGTGCCAGCAGTGATTTTAACAGGCCGATATCCTACAATGAGCAGTTCTTC. Translation: CASSDFNRPISYNEQFF.

This clonotype has more than one count but fewer than ten. J is TRBJ2-1 and V is TRBV9; TRBD2 might be the D (6 bases). Trimming shortened V by 4 bases and J by 3 bases, and 11 bases separated the two germline ends. This CDR3 contains 14 residues. The V gene's germline CDR1 is SGDLS and CDR2 YYNGEE. The CDR3 nucleotides are TGTGCCAGCAGCTCGCGGACTAACTACAATGAGCAGTTCTTC. It specifies CASSSRTNYNEQFF.

This clonotype was detected a few times. This sequence joins TRBV5-1 and TRBJ2-3; D not certain. CDR3 length equals 12 residues. V was clipped by 4 bases and J by 6 bases, with 9 bases between them. Germline V gene lookup returns CDR1 SGHRS and CDR2 YFSETQ. For the CDR3, the DNA is TGCGCCAGCAGCCCGACACCGGATACGCAGTATTTT. Translation: CASSPTPDTQYF.

This clonotype was seen only a few times. The rearrangement links TRBV7-2 to TRBJ2-7, with 9 positions matching TRBD1. The CDR3 covers 16 residues. The germline V gene has CDR1 SGHTA and CDR2 FQGNSA. V trimming: 6 bases; J trimming: 2 bases; junction bases outside the gene matches: 11. In DNA, the CDR3 is TGTGCCAGCAGTTCTTACCCCGGGACAGGGACCTACGAGCAGTACTTC. It is translated as CASSSYPGTGTYEQYF.

This clonotype was picked up a small number of times. V usage is TRBV5-1 and J usage is TRBJ1-6; no firm D call. The V gene's germline CDR1 is SGHRS and CDR2 YFSETQ. This CDR3 has 17 amino acids. Trimming shortened V by 1 base and J by 0 bases, and 11 bases separated the two germline ends. This CDR3 is CASSLSKFGSYNSPLHF. The DNA for the CDR3 is TGCGCCAGCAGCTTGAGCAAGTTCGGCTCCTATAATTCACCCCTCCACTTT.

This clonotype showed up just a few times. This rearrangement joins TRBV5-1 to TRBJ2-5, with 8 bases fitting TRBD1. The CDR3 spans 15 residues. Trimming removed 3 bases from V and 0 bases from J; junction bases left unmatched: 4. Germline loops: CDR1 SGHRS, CDR2 YFSETQ. CDR3 region: CASSSRDRNQETQYF. CDR3 coding DNA: TGCGCCAGCAGCTCCCGGGACAGGAACCAAGAGACCCAGTACTTC.

This clonotype was seen more than once but under ten times. This chain's CDR3 is CASSPPRQGKKAEAFF. CDR3 nucleotide sequence: TGTGCCAGCTCACCACCCCGACAGGGCAAGAAGGCTGAAGCTTTCTTT. The V call is TRBV18, the J call TRBJ1-1; 7 positions match TRBD1. This CDR3 spans 16 amino acids. With 0 bases clipped from V and 6 bases from J, the junction kept 10 bases outside the gene matches. The V gene's germline CDR1 is KGHSH and CDR2 LQKENI.

This clonotype was counted many times. The chain couples TRBV7-2 to TRBJ1-4; 8 nucleotides align to TRBD1. Trimming cost V 1 base and J 8 bases; bases outside gene matches: 6. Looked up from germline, CDR1 is SGHTA and CDR2 is FQGNSA. This CDR3 region has 15 residues. CDR3 coding DNA: TGTGCCAGCAGCTTAGGGGACAGGTTGGAGGAAAAACTGTTTTTT. This translates into CASSLGDRLEEKLFF.

CDR3 protein: CASSVAGHSYEQYF. The DNA for the CDR3 is TGTGCCAGCAGCGTGGCGGGTCACTCCTACGAGCAGTACTTC. The rearrangement links TRBV9 to TRBJ2-7; TRBD2 is a possible D gene (5 bases). The germline gives CDR1 SGDLS, CDR2 YYNGEE. The CDR3 runs to 14 residues. V was clipped by 2 bases and J by 0 bases, with 9 bases between them.